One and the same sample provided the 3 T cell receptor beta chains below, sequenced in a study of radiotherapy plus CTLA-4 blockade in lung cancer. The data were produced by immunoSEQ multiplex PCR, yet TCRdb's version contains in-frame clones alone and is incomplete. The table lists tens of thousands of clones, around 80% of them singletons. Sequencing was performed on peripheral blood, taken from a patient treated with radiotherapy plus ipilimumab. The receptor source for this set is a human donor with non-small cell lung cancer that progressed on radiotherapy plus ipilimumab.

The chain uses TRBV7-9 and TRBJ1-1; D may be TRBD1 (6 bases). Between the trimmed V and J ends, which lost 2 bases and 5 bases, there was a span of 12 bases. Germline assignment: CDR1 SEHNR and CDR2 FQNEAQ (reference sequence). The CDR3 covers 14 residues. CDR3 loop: CASSLTPGETEAFF. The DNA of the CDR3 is TGTGCCAGCAGCTTAACCCCAGGGGAAACTGAAGCTTTCTTT.

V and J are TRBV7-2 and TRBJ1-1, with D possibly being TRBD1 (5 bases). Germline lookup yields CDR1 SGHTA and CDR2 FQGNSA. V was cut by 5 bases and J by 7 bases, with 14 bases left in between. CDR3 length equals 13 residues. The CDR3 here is CASSQGQGSEAFF. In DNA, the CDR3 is TGTGCCAGCAGCCAAGGGCAGGGAAGTGAAGCTTTCTTT.

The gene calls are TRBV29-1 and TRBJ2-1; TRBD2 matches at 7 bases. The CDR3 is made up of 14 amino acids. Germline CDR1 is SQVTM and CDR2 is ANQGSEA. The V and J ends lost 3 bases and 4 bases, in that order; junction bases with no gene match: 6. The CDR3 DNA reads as TGCAGCGTTGACGGGCGGGAGACGTACAATGAGCAGTTCTTC. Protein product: CSVDGRETYNEQFF.